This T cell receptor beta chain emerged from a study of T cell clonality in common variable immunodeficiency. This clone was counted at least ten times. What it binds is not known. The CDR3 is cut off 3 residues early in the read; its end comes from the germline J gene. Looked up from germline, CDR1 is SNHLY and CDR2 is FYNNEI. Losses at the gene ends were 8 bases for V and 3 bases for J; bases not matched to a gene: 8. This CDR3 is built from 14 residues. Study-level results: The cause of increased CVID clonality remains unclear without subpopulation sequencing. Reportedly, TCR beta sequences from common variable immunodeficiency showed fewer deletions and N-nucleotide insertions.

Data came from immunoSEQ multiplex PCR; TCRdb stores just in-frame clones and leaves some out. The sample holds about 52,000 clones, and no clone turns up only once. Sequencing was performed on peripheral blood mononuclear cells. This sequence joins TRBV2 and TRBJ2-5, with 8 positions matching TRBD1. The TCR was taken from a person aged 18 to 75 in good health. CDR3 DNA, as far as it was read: TGTGCCAGCGGGGAAAAGGACAGGGAAGAGACC. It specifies CASGEKDREET. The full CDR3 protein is CASGEKDREETQYF.